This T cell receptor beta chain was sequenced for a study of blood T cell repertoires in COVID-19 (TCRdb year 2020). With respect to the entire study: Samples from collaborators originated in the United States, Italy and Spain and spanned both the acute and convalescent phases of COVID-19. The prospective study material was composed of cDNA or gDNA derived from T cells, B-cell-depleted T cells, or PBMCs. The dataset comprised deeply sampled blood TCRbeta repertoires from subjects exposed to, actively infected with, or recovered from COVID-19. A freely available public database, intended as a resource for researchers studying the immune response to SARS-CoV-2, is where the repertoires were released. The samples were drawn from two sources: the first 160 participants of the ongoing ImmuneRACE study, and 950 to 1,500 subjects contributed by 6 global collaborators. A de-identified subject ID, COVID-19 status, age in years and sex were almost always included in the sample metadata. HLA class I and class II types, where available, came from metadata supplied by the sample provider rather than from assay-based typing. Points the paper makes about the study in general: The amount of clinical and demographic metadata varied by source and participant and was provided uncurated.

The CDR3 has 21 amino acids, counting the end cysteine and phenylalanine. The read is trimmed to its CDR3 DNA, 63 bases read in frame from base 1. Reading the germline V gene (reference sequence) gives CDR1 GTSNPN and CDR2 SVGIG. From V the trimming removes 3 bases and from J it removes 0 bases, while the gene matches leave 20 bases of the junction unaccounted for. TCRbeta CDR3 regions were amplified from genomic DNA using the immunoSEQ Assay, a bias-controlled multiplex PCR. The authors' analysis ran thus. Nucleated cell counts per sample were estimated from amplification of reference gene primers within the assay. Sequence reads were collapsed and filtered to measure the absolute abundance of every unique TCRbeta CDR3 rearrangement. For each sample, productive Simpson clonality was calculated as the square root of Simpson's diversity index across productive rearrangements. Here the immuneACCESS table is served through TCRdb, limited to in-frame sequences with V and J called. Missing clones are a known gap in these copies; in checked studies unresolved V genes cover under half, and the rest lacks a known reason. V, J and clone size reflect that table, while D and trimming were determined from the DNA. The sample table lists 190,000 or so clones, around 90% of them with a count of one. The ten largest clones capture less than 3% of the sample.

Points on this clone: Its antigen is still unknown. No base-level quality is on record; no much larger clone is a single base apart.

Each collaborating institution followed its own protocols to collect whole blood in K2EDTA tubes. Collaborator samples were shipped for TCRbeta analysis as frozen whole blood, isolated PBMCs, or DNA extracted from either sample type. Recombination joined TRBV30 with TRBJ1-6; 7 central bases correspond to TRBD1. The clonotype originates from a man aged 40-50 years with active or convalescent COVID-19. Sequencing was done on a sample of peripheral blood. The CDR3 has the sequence CAWRTLRTGGTPSSYNSPLHF. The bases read TGTGCCTGGAGAACCCTTAGGACAGGAGGGACTCCTAGCTCCTATAATTCACCCCTCCACTTT.